This TCR beta chain appears in the sequencing data of a study of blood T cell repertoires in COVID-19. Across fewer than 25 US areas, participants ranged in age from roughly 18 to 95 years. As to this clone: Other DNA sequences in the sample encode the same CDR3.

J was trimmed by 2 bases and V by 6 bases; bases with no gene match: 4. Germline CDR1 is LNHDA and CDR2 is SQIVND (reference sequence). This CDR3 has 13 residues. The table came from immunoSEQ multiplex PCR; TCRdb's copy has only in-frame clones and leaves some out. The table records 200,000 to 250,000 clones, about four fifths of them present only once. The chain combines TRBV19 with TRBJ2-7, with 7 bases that match TRBD2. This receptor was identified in a woman in her 40s with acute COVID-19. Sample: PBMCs or T cells enriched from blood (not recorded which). Here the CDR3 DNA reads TGTGCCAGTAGGGGTAGCGGGCCCTACGAGCAGTACTTC. Translated, it gives CASRGSGPYEQYF.